This T cell receptor beta chain was captured by sequencing in a study of blood T cell repertoires in COVID-19. At the level of the study: Sites across the United States, Italy and Spain contributed samples from acute and convalescent COVID-19. PBMCs, B-cell-depleted T cells, or T cells provided the cDNA or gDNA that made up the material.

V lost 4 bases, J lost 4 bases, and 13 bases lay in between. This CDR3 has 15 residues. CDR1 and CDR2 from the germline V gene are KGHSH and LQKENI. Original handling: Scientists estimated how many nucleated cells there were by amplifying reference gene primers. TCRdb's table, derived via immunoSEQ multiplex PCR, lists solely in-frame clones and lacks some. That table is the source of V, J and clone size, and D and trimming were worked out from the DNA. The data hold 200,000 to 250,000 clones, with approximately 84% observed a single time. Sequencing used peripheral blood. The TCR comes from a man aged 35 to 55 with acute or convalescent COVID-19. The gene calls are TRBV18 and TRBJ2-2; D may be TRBD2 (6 bases). The CDR3 is CASSRDSAGTGELFF. Written as DNA, the CDR3 is TGTGCCAGCTCACGGGACTCCGCCGGCACCGGGGAGCTGTTTTTT.